This TCR delta chain was profiled in a study of human gamma delta and Vdelta1 T cells. Overall study results and limits: Acute myeloid leukemia was reportedly broadly targeted by polyclonal Delta One T cells.

The CDR3 contains 22 residues. Trimming cost V 4 bases and J 2 bases, with 35 bases left between them. CDR1 is TSWWSYY, CDR2 QGS, per germline. This clone was seen just once. What it recognizes is unknown. TCRdb fed the PCR reads into CATT to redo clone calling. The sample lists approximately 7,000 delta-chain clones, nearly 40% seen once, with about 6.2% in the top ten. The chain has TRDV1 and TRDJ1; D possibly uses TRDD1 or TRDD3 (5 bases each). Sequencing was performed on Vdelta1 gamma-delta T cells from blood grown in culture (DOT cells). The sequence derives from a human donor in good health. The CDR3, as DNA: TGTGCTCTTGGGGTCCCCCCCACAAATAATCAAGTCGGATCGACTGGAACCGATAAACTCATCTTT. It specifies CALGVPPTNNQVGSTGTDKLIF.